The clone carrying this T cell receptor (beta chain) was observed at least ten times. The source of the sample is a study of identical twins. TCRdb processed the 5' RACE reads anew with MiXCR; each CDR3 protein has one entry. The data show 200,000 to 300,000 distinct CDR3 sequences, over 9.5% seen once. The ends were cut back, 2 bases at V and 4 bases at J, with 14 bases in the middle. The CDR3 consists of 15 residues. The sample consisted of memory T cells sorted from blood. The chain uses TRBV12-3 or TRBV12-4 and TRBJ2-5; D unresolved. This receptor was taken from a man in his forties or fifties in good health. CDR3 residues: CASSLNFGTGETQYF. CDR3 bases: TGTGCCAGCAGTTTAAATTTTGGTACCGGAGAGACCCAGTACTTC.